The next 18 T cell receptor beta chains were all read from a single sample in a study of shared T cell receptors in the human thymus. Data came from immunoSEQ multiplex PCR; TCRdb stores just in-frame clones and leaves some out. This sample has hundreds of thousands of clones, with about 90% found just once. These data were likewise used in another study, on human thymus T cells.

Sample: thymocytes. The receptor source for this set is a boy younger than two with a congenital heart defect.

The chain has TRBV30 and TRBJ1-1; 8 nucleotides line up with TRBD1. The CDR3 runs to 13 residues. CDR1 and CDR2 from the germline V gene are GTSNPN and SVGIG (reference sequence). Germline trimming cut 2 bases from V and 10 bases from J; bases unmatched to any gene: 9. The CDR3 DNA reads TGTGCCTGGAGTCCTTGGACAGGGCCGGGAGCTTTCTTT. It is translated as CAWSPWTGPGAFF.

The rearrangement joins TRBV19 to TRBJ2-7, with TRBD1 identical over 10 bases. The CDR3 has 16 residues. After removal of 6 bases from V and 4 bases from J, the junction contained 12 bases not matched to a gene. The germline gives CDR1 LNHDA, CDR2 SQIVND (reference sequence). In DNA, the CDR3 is TGTGCCAGTAGCACCATCCCCGGGACAGGGGTTTACGAGCAGTACTTC. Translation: CASSTIPGTGVYEQYF.

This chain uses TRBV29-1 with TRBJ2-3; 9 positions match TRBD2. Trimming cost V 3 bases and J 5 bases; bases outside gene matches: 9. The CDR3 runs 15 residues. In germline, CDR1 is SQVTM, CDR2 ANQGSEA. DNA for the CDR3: TGCAGCGTTGAGGGTGGCGGGGGGGCCGAAGATACGCAGTATTTT. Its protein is CSVEGGGGAEDTQYF.

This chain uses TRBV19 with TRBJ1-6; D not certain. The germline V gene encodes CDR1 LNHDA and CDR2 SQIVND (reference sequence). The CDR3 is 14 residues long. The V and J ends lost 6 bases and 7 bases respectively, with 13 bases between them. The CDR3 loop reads CASRLGGGNSPLHF. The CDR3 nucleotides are TGTGCCAGTAGGCTGGGCGGAGGGAATTCACCCCTCCACTTT.

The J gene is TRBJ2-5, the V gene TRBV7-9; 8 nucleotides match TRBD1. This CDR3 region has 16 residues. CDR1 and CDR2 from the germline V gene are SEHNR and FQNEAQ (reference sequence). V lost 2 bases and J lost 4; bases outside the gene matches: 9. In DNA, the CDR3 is TGTGCCAGCAGCTTACAGGGGGCGCAGTTGGGAGAGACCCAGTACTTC. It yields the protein CASSLQGAQLGETQYF.

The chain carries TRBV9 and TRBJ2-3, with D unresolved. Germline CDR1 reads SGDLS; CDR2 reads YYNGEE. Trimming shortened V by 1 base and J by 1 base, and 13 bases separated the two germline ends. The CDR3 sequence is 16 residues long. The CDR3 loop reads CASSVWREARTDTQYF. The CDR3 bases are TGTGCCAGCAGCGTATGGAGAGAGGCTCGCACAGATACGCAGTATTTT.

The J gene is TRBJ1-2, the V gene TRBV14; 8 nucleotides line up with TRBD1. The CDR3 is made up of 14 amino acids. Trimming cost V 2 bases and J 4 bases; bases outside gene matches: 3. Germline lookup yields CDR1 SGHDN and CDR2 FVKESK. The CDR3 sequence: CASSQLGTGYGYTF. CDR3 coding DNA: TGTGCCAGCAGCCAACTCGGGACAGGCTATGGCTACACCTTC.

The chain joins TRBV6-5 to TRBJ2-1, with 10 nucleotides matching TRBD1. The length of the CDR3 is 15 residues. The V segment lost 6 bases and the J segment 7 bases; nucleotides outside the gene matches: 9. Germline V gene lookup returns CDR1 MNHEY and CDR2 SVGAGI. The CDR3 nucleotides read TGTGCCAGCAGGATCGCCGGGACAGGGGATAATGAGCAGTTCTTC. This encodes CASRIAGTGDNEQFF.

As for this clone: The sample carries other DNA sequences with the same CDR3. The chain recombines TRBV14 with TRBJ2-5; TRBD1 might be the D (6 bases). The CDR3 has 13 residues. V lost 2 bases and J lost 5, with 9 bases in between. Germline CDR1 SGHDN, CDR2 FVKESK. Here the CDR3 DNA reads TGTGCCAGCAGCCAAACAGGGCTGGAGACCCAGTACTTC. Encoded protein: CASSQTGLETQYF.

The CDR3 loop is CAISGLDPLSGANVLTF. The CDR3 DNA reads TGTGCCATCAGTGGCCTAGACCCACTCTCTGGGGCCAACGTCCTGACTTTC. This chain links TRBV10-3 with TRBJ2-6; D remains ambiguous. The germline gives CDR1 ENHRY, CDR2 SYGVKD. There are 17 residues in the CDR3. V lost 4 bases and J lost 0, with 13 bases in between.

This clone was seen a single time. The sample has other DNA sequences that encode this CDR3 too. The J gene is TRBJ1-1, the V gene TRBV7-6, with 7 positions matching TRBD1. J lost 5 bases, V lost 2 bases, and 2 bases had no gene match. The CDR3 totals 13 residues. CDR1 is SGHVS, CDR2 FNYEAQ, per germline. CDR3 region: CASSLQGVTEAFF. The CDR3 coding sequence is TGTGCCAGCAGCTTACAGGGGGTGACTGAAGCTTTCTTT.

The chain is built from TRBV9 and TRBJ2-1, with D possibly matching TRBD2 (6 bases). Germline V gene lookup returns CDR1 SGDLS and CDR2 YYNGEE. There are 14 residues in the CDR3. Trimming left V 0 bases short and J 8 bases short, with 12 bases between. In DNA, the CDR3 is TGTGCCAGCAGCGTAGGGGGACTCTTCGATGAGCAGTTCTTC. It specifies CASSVGGLFDEQFF.

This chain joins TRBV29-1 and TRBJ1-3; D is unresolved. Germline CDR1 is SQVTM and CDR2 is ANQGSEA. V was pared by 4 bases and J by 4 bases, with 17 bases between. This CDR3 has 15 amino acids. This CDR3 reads CSVAVVGVLGNTIYF. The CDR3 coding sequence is TGCAGCGTTGCGGTAGTCGGGGTATTGGGAAACACCATATATTTT.

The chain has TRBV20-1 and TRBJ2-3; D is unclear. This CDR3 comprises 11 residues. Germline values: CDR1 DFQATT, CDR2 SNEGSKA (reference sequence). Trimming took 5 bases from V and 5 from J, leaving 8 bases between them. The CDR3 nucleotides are TGCAGTGCTCTTCCCGGAGATACGCAGTATTTT. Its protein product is CSALPGDTQYF.

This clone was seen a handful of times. The CDR3 DNA reads as TGTGCCAGCAGTGAACCCGGTGACAATTACAATGAGCAGTTCTTC. This codes for CASSEPGDNYNEQFF. The chain is built from TRBV6-1 and TRBJ2-1; D gene uncertain. The CDR3 has 15 residues. The ends were cut back, 2 bases at V and 4 bases at J, with 12 bases in the middle. From germline, CDR1 is MNHNS and CDR2 SASEGT.

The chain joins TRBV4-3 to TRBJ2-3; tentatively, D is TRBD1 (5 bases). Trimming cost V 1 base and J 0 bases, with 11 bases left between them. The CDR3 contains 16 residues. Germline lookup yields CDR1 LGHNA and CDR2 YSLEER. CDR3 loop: CASSQVDRASTDTQYF. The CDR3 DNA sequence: TGCGCCAGCAGCCAAGTCGACAGAGCTAGCACAGATACGCAGTATTTT.

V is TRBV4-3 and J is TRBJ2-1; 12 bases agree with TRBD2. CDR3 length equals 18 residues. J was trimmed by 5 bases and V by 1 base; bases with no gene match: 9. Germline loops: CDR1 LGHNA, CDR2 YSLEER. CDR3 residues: CASSQGLAGENYDNEQFF. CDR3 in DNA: TGCGCCAGCAGCCAAGGACTAGCGGGAGAAAATTACGACAATGAGCAGTTCTTC.

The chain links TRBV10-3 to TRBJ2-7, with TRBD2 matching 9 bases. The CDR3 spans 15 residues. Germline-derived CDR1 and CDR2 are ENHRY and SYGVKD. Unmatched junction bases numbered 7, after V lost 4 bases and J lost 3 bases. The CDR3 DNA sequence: TGTGCCATCAGTGTGGGTCCGACTAGCGGCTACGAGCAGTACTTC. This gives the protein CAISVGPTSGYEQYF.